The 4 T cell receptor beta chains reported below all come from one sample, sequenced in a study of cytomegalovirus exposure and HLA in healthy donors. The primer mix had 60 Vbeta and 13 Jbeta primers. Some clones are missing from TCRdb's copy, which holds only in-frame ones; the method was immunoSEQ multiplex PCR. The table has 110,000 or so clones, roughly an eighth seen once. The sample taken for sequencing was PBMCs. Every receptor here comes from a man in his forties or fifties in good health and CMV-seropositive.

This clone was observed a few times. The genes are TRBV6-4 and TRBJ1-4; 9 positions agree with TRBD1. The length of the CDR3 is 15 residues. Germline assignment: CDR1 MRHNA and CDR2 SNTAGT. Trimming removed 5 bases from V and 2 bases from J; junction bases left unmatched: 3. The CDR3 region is CASSFDRGTNEKLFF. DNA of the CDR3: TGTGCCAGCAGTTTCGACAGGGGGACTAATGAAAAACTGTTTTTT.

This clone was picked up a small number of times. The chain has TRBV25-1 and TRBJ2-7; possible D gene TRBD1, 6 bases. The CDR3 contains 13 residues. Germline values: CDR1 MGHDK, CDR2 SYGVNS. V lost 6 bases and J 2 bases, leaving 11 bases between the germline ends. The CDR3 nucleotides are TGTGCCAGCAGCCGCCAGGGGCCCTACGAGCAGTACTTC. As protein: CASSRQGPYEQYF.

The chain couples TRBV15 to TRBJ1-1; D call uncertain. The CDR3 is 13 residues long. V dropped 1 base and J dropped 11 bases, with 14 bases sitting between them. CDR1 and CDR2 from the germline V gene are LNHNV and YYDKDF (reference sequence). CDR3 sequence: CATSRAHAGSAFF. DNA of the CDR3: TGTGCCACCAGCAGAGCTCATGCGGGGTCGGCTTTCTTT.

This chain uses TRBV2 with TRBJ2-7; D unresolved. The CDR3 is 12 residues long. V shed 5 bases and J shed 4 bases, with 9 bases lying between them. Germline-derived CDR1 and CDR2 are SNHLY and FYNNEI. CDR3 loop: CASSQEGYEQYF. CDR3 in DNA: TGTGCCAGCAGTCAGGAAGGTTACGAGCAGTACTTC.